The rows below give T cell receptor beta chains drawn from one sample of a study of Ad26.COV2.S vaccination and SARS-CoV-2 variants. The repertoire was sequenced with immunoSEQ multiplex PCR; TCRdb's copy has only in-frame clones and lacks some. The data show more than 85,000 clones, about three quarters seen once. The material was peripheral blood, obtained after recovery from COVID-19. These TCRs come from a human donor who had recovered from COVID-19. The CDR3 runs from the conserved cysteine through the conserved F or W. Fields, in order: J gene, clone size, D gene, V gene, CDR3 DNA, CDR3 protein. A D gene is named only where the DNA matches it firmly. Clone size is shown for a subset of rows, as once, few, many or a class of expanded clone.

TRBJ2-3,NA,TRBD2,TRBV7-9,TGTGCCAGCAGCCCGCCCCGGGGGGGGAGAGGGACAGATACGCAGTATTTT,CASSPPRGGRGTDTQYF
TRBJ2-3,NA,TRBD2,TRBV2,TGTGCCAGCAGTCGTCTGAACGGGGGGGCTTCTAGCACAGATACGCAGTATTTT,CASSRLNGGASSTDTQYF
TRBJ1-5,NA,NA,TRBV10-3,TGTGCCATCAGTGAGGCCAGCGGGCAGCCCCAGCATTTT,CAISEASGQPQHF
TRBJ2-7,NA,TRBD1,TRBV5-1,TGCGCCAGCAGCAGGGACAGCTACGAGCAGTACTTC,CASSRDSYEQYF
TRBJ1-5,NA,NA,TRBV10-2,TGCGCCACCGTCGGGCGGGTCGATCAGCCCCAGCATTTT,CATVGRVDQPQHF
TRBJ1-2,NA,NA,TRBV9,TGTGCCAGCAGCGGAAACAGGGATAGGGCTAACTATGGCTACACCTTC,CASSGNRDRANYGYTF
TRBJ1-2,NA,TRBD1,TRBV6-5,TGTGCCAGCAGTCCGTTACAGGGGATTTATGGCTACACCTTC,CASSPLQGIYGYTF
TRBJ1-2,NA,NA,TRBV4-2,TGTGCCAGCAGCCAAGAAAGTGGGGGATTCTATGGCTACACCTTC,CASSQESGGFYGYTF
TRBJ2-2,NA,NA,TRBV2,TGTGCCAGCATTGGGTCTGGGGTGGGGAGAGGAACCGGGGAGCTGTTTTTT,CASIGSGVGRGTGELFF
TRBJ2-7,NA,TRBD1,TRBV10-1,TGCGCCAGCAGTGACCCAACGGGACAGGAAACCTACGAGCAGTACTTC,CASSDPTGQETYEQYF
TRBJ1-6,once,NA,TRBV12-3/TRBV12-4,TGTGCCAGCACCTCGAGGGCTCAAAGACCCCTCCACTTT,CASTSRAQRPLHF
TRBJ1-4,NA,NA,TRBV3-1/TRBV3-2,TGTGCCAGCAGCCAAGACCAGAATGAAAAACTGTTTTTT,CASSQDQNEKLFF
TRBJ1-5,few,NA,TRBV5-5,TGTGCCAGCAGCCACCAACCCAATAGCAATCAGCCCCAGCATTTT,CASSHQPNSNQPQHF
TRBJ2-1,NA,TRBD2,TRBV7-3,TGTGCCAGCAGCCTCGATAGCGGGGGGTACAATGAGCAGTTCTTC,CASSLDSGGYNEQFF
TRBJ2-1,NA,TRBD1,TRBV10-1,TGCGCCAGCAGTGACGGGACAGGGGGCGTTAATGAGCAGTTCTTC,CASSDGTGGVNEQFF
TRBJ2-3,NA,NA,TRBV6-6,TGTGCCAGCGGAAGTGTAAATACGCAGTATTTT,CASGSVNTQYF
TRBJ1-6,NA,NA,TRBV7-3,TGTGCCAGCAGCTTAACGGAGGCAGGGGATTCACCCCTCCACTTT,CASSLTEAGDSPLHF
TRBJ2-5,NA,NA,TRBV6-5,TGTGCCAGCAGTTACTCTCTCGGACCCTATCAGACCCAGTACTTC,CASSYSLGPYQTQYF
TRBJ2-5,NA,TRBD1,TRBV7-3,TGTGCCAGCAGCCGGGACAGAGAAGAGACCCAGTACTTC,CASSRDREETQYF
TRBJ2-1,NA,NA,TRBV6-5,TGTGCCAGCAGTAGAGCCCGTACATCCTACAATGAGCAGTTCTTC,CASSRARTSYNEQFF
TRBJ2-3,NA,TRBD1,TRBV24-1,TGTGCCACCAGTGGACATCGACAGGGGGAAAGCACAGATACGCAGTATTTT,CATSGHRQGESTDTQYF
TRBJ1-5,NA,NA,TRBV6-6,TGTGCCAGCAGTTATCGCGACCAGCCCCAGCATTTT,CASSYRDQPQHF
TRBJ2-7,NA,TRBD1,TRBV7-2,TGTGCCAGCAGCTTACAGGGACAGGGAACCTACGAGCAGTACTTC,CASSLQGQGTYEQYF
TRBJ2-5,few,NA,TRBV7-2,TGTGCCAGCAGCTTAGCAGGGAGTGGGGGTTTATACTTC,CASSLAGSGGLYF
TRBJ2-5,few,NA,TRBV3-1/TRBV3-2,TGTGCCAGCACGCGCTCGGGACTTGGGCACAGCGCGGGAGAGACCCAGTACTTC,CASTRSGLGHSAGETQYF
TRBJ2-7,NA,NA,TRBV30,TGTGCCTGGACCAAGGCAGGGCTGTCCTACGAGCAGTACTTC,CAWTKAGLSYEQYF
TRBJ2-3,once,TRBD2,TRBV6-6,TGTGCCAGCAGTTACCGCATCCCGACTAGCGGAGATACGCAGTATTTT,CASSYRIPTSGDTQYF
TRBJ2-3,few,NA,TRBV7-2,TGTGCCAGCAGCCCCGGGACGGGGGGCAGCACAGATACGCAGTATTTT,CASSPGTGGSTDTQYF
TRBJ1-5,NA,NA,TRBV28,TGTGCCAGCAGTTCGGTGGTGGGGGCGCAGCCCCAGCATTTT,CASSSVVGAQPQHF
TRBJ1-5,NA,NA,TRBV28,TGTGCCAGCACCCGCCGCAATCAGCCCCAGCATTTT,CASTRRNQPQHF
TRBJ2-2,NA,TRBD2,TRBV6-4,TGTGCCAGCAGCCCCCAAGCGGGGGGAGTCGGGGAGCTGTTTTTT,CASSPQAGGVGELFF
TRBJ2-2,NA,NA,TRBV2,TGTGCCAGCAATAGGGCGACCGGGATTCTCACCGGGGAGCTGTTTTTT,CASNRATGILTGELFF
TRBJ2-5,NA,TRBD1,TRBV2,TGTGCCAGCAGTGGGGCCGGGACAGGAGCTAAGACCCAGTACTTC,CASSGAGTGAKTQYF